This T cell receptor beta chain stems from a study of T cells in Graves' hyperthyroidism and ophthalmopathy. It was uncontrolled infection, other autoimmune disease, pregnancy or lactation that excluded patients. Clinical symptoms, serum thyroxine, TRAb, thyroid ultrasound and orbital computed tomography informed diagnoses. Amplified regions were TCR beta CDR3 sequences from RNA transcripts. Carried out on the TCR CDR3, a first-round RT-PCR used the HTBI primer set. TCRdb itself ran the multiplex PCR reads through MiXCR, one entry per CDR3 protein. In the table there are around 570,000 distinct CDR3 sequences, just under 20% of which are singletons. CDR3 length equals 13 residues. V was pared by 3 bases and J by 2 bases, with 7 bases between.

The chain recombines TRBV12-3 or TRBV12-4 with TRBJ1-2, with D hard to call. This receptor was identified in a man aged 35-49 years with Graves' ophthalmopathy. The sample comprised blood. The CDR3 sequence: CASSLRENYGYTF. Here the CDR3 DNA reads TGTGCCAGCAGTTTGAGGGAGAACTATGGCTACACCTTC.